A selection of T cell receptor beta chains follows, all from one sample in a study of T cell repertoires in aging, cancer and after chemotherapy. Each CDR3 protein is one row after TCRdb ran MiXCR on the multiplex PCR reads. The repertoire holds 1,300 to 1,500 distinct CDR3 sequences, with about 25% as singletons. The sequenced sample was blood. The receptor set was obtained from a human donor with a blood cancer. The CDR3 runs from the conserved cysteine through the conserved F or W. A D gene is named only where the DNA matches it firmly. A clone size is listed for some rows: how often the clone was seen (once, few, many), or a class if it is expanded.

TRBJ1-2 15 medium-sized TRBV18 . CASSPRDLTGYGYTF TGTGCCAGCTCACCTCGGGATCTGACGGGCTATGGCTACACCTTC
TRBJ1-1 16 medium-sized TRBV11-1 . CASSSSRVRGNTEAFF TGTGCCAGCAGCTCCAGTCGCGTGAGGGGGAACACTGAAGCTTTCTTT
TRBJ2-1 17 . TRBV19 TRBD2 CASTPGLAGGGANEQFF TGTGCCAGTACCCCGGGACTAGCGGGAGGGGGTGCGAATGAGCAGTTCTTC
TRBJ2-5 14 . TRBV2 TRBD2 CASSLGLGGETQYF TGTGCCAGCAGTTTGGGACTAGGGGGGGAGACCCAGTACTTC
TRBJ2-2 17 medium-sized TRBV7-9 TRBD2 CASSLGTSGGNTGELFF TGTGCCAGCAGCTTAGGGACTAGCGGAGGGAACACCGGGGAGCTGTTTTTT
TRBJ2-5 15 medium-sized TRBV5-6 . CASSPGSRTQETQYF TGTGCCAGCAGCCCCGGGTCTAGGACCCAAGAGACCCAGTACTTC
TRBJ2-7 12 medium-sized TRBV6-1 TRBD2 CASSRTSSEQYF TGTGCCAGCAGTAGGACTAGCTCCGAGCAGTACTTC
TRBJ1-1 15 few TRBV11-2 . CASSLRAPRNTEAFF TGTGCCAGCAGCTTAAGGGCCCCGAGGAACACTGAAGCTTTCTTT
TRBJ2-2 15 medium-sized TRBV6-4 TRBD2 CASSPTSGSTGELFF TGTGCCAGCAGCCCGACTAGCGGGAGCACCGGGGAGCTGTTTTTT
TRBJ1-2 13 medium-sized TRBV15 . CATSRDIDHGYTF TGTGCCACCAGCAGAGATATCGACCATGGCTACACCTTC
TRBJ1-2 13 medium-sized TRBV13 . CASSQRRNYGYTF TGTGCCAGCAGCCAGAGGCGGAACTATGGCTACACCTTC
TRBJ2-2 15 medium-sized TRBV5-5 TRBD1 CASSLRQGYAGELFF TGTGCCAGCAGCTTGAGACAGGGGTACGCCGGGGAGCTGTTTTTT
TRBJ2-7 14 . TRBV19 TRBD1 CASSRRDRGHEQYF TGCGCCAGCAGCCGACGGGACAGGGGCCACGAGCAGTACTTC
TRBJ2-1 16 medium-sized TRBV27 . CASSFFSGSSYNEQFF TGTGCCAGCAGTTTTTTTAGCGGAAGCTCCTACAATGAGCAGTTCTTC
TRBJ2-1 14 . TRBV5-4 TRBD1 CASRGTGSYNEQFF TGTGCCAGCAGAGGGACAGGCTCCTACAATGAGCAGTTCTTC
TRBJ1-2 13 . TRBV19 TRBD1 CASSRGQGMGYTF TGTGCCAGTAGTAGGGGACAGGGGATGGGCTACACCTTC
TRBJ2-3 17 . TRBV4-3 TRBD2 CASSQGSSGASTDTQYF TGCGCCAGCAGCCAAGGATCTAGCGGGGCTAGCACAGATACGCAGTATTTT
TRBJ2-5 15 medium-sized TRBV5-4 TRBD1 CASSAGQGMGETQYF TGTGCCAGCAGCGCCGGACAGGGAATGGGAGAGACCCAGTACTTC
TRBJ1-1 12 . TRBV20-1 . CSAKPRGTEAFF TGCAGTGCGAAGCCTCGCGGGACTGAAGCTTTCTTT
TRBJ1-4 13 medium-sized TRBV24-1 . CATSDGGGEKLFF TGTGCCACCAGTGATGGCGGGGGTGAAAAACTGTTTTTT
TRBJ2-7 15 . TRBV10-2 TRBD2 CASRETSGSPYEQYF TGCGCCAGCAGGGAGACTAGCGGGAGTCCCTACGAGCAGTACTTC
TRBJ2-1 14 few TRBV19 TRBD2 CATLAGGGANEQFF TGTGCCACACTAGCGGGAGGGGGTGCGAATGAGCAGTTCTTC
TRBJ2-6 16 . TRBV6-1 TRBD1 CASSHRGLSGANVLTF TGTGCCAGCAGTCACAGGGGGCTATCTGGGGCCAACGTCCTGACTTTC
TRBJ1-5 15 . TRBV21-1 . CASSQGAGIHQPQHF TGTGCCAGCAGCCAAGGGGCGGGGATCCATCAGCCCCAGCATTTT
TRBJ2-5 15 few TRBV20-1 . CSANRDRAPQETQYF TGCAGTGCTAACCGGGACCGCGCCCCCCAAGAGACCCAGTACTTC
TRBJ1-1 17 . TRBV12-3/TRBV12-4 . CASSYLYQAGGAAEAFF TGTGCCAGCAGTTACCTATATCAGGCAGGCGGGGCGGCTGAAGCTTTCTTT
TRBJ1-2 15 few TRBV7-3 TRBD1 CASSPGQGLNYGYTF TGTGCCAGCAGCCCAGGACAGGGACTGAACTATGGCTACACCTTC
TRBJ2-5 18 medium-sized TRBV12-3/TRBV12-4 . CASSGKRGGVKGQETQYF TGTGCCAGCAGTGGAAAGAGGGGGGGGGTAAAAGGACAAGAGACCCAGTACTTC
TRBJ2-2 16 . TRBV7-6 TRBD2 CACSSKATSVSGELFF TGTGCCTGCAGCTCCAAGGCGACTAGCGTGTCCGGGGAGCTGTTTTTT
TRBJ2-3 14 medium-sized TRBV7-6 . CASSLDGSTDTQYF TGTGCCAGCAGCTTAGATGGTAGCACAGATACGCAGTATTTT
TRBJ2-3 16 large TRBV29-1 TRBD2 CSAHFIAGRSTDTQYF TGCAGCGCGCATTTTATAGCGGGCCGTAGCACAGATACGCAGTATTTT
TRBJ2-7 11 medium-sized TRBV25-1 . CASSKYYEQYF TGTGCCAGCAGTAAGTACTACGAGCAGTACTTC
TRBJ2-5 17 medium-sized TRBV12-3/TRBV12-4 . CASSPNFMGGHQETQYF TGTGCCAGCAGTCCAAATTTCATGGGGGGGCACCAAGAGACCCAGTACTTC
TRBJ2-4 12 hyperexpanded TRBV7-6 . CASSPAKNIQYF TGTGCCAGCAGCCCAGCCAAAAACATTCAGTACTTC
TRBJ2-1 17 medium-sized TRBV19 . CASSILSSQSSYNEQFF TGTGCCAGTAGTATCCTCTCAAGCCAGAGCTCCTACAATGAGCAGTTCTTC
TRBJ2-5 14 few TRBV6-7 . CASLGGLGQETQYF TGTGCCTCCCTTGGGGGCCTTGGGCAAGAGACCCAGTACTTC
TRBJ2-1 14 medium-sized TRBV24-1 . CATSDSPFVNEQFF TGTGCCACCAGTGATTCGCCTTTCGTCAATGAGCAGTTCTTC
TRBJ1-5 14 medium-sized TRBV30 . CAWSGSAAAVAQHF TGTGCCTGGAGTGGGTCGGCAGCCGCAGTGGCCCAGCATTTT
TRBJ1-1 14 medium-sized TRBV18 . CASSPPNRATEAFF TGTGCCAGCTCACCACCGAACAGGGCCACTGAAGCTTTCTTT
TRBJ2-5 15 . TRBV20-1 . CSAKTPEAAQETQYF TGCAGTGCTAAGACCCCGGAGGCAGCACAAGAGACCCAGTACTTC
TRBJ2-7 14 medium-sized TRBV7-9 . CASSLGIDMYEQYF TGTGCCAGCAGCTTAGGGATAGATATGTACGAGCAGTACTTC
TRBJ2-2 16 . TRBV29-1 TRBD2 CSVEVGLAENTGELFF TGCAGCGTTGAGGTTGGACTAGCGGAGAACACCGGGGAGCTGTTTTTT
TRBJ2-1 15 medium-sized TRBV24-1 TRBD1 CATTNGQGSYNEQFF TGTGCCACCACCAATGGACAGGGATCCTACAATGAGCAGTTCTTC
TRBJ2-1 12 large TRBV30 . CAWRPRDNEQFF TGTGCCTGGAGGCCGCGAGACAATGAGCAGTTCTTC
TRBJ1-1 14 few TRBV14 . CASSQVLAVGEAFF TGTGCCAGCAGCCAAGTTCTAGCGGTCGGGGAAGCTTTCTTT
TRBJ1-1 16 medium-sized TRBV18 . CASSPPGRDMNTEAFF TGTGCCAGCTCACCACCCGGGCGGGACATGAACACTGAAGCTTTCTTT
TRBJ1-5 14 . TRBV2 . CASSAGFSNQPQHF TGTGCCAGCAGTGCGGGGTTTTCCAATCAGCCCCAGCATTTT
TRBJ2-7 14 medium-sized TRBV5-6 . CASSLEVRAGEQYF TGTGCCAGCAGCTTGGAGGTTAGGGCGGGAGAGCAGTACTTC
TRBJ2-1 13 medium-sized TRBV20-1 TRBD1 CSARTGEYNEQFF TGCAGTGCGAGGACAGGGGAATACAATGAGCAGTTCTTC
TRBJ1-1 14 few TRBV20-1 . CSARRGLGNTEAFF TGCAGTGCTAGGCGGGGCCTTGGGAACACTGAAGCTTTCTTT
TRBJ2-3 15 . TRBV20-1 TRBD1 CSAGWTGGGTDTQYF TGCAGTGCCGGGTGGACAGGGGGGGGCACAGATACGCAGTATTTT
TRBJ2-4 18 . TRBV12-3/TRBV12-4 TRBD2 CASPDPKREAKVKNIQYF TGTGCCAGCCCTGACCCCAAGCGGGAGGCGAAGGTCAAAAACATTCAGTACTTC
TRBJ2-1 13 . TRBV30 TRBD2 CAWTSGSRNEQFF TGTGCCTGGACTAGCGGGAGTCGCAATGAGCAGTTCTTC
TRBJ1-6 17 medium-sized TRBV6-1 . CASSERAGSSYNSPLHF TGTGCCAGCAGTGAAAGAGCAGGGAGCTCCTATAATTCACCCCTCCACTTT
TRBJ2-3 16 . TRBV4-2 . CASSQEGVAITDTQYF TGTGCCAGCAGCCAAGAAGGAGTTGCAATCACAGATACGCAGTATTTT
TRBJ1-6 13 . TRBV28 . CASSQPGRTPLHF TGTGCCAGCAGCCAACCTGGGAGGACACCCCTCCACTTT
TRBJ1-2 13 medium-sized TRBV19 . CATLKPGRYGYTF TGTGCCACCCTTAAACCAGGGAGGTATGGCTACACCTTC
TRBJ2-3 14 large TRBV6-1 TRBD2 CASRGTSGTDTQYF TGTGCCAGCAGGGGGACTAGCGGCACAGATACGCAGTATTTT